What follows are 24 T cell receptor beta chains derived from one specimen sequenced in a study of control samples from healthy donors and cancer patients. Assay: immunoSEQ multiplex PCR; the TCRdb copy retains only in-frame clones and omits some. The data show over 150,000 clones, with roughly 94% seen just once and 1.3% to 1.5% held by the top ten. The sequenced sample was blood. These receptors came from a woman younger than 30 in good health.

The gene calls are TRBV5-1 and TRBJ2-1, with D possibly being TRBD2 (6 bases). The CDR3 length is 14 residues. V lost 0 bases and J 10 bases, leaving 14 bases between the germline ends. CDR1 is SGHRS, CDR2 YFSETQ, per germline. CDR3 sequence (DNA): TGCGCCAGCAGCTTGGACCCGCAGGGAGGCGAGCAGTTCTTC. Translation gives CASSLDPQGGEQFF. Supplemented by reference TRBV5-1 and TRBJ2-1, the full variable domain reads KAGVTQTPRYLIKTRGQQVTLSCSPISGHRSVSWYQQTPGQGLQFLFEYFSETQRNKGNFPGRFSGRQFSNSRSEMNVSTLELGDSALYLCASSLDPQGGEQFFGPGTRLTVL.

The chain carries TRBV6-5 and TRBJ2-2; D gene ambiguous. In germline, CDR1 is MNHEY, CDR2 SVGAGI. V shed 9 bases and J shed 4 bases, with 15 bases lying between them. The CDR3 sequence is 14 residues long. CDR3 bases: TGTGCCAGTCAGTTAACGATTACCACCGGGGAGCTGTTTTTT. This sequence encodes CASQLTITTGELFF.

The chain links TRBV5-6 to TRBJ2-5; TRBD1 is a possible D gene (6 bases). The V and J ends lost 1 base and 3 bases respectively, with 13 bases between them. Germline CDR1 and CDR2: SGHDT and YYEEEE. The CDR3 is 15 amino acids. In nucleotides, the CDR3 is TGTGCCAGCAGCTTGCAGAGACAGGTCGAAGAGACCCAGTACTTC. Amino acid sequence: CASSLQRQVEETQYF.

The V gene is TRBV6-5, the J gene TRBJ2-1, with a possible D match to TRBD1 (5 bases). Germline V CDR1 and CDR2: MNHEY, SVGAGI. V gave up 0 bases and J gave up 6 bases, with 12 bases separating them. The CDR3 spans 15 residues. Written as DNA, the CDR3 is TGTGCCAGCAGTTACTCGGCAGGGCGTGTCAATGAGCAGTTCTTC. It encodes CASSYSAGRVNEQFF.

In its sample, this clone was seen once. The chain links TRBV5-1 to TRBJ2-5; perhaps D is TRBD1 or TRBD2 (6 bases each). This CDR3 spans 15 amino acids. The V gene's germline CDR1 is SGHRS and CDR2 YFSETQ. Trimming cost V 3 bases and J 5 bases, with 17 bases left between them. The CDR3 DNA sequence: TGCGCCAGCAGCTGGGGGGCCTTTGGAAGGGAGACCCAGTACTTC. Protein: CASSWGAFGRETQYF.

The rearrangement uses TRBV27 and TRBJ1-2; 9 bases are shared with TRBD1. Germline lookup yields CDR1 MNHEY and CDR2 SMNVEV (reference sequence). V lost 4 bases and J lost 6; bases outside the gene matches: 9. The CDR3 consists of 15 residues. CDR3 bases: TGTGCCAGCAGTTCATCCGGGACAGGGATAAATGGCTACACCTTC. This encodes CASSSSGTGINGYTF.

V usage is TRBV10-3 and J usage is TRBJ1-1, with D tentatively TRBD1 (5 bases). V lost 2 bases and J lost 3, with 7 bases in between. This CDR3 has 13 amino acids. The V gene's germline CDR1 is ENHRY and CDR2 SYGVKD. CDR3 DNA: TGTGCCATCAGTGAGCGGGGGGACACTGAAGCTTTCTTT. Protein sequence: CAISERGDTEAFF.

CDR3 amino acids: CASSFWGNTEAFF. In DNA, the CDR3 is TGTGCCAGCAGCTTCTGGGGGAACACTGAAGCTTTCTTT. The J gene is TRBJ1-1, the V gene TRBV7-2; D is undetermined. The CDR3 is made up of 13 amino acids. The germline gives CDR1 SGHTA, CDR2 FQGNSA. V was pared by 3 bases and J by 1 base, with 6 bases between.

The chain uses TRBV6-2 or TRBV6-3 and TRBJ1-6, with 10 bases lining up with TRBD1. V was pared by 5 bases and J by 7 bases, with 5 bases of the junction left unmatched. Germline V gene sequence: CDR1 MNHEY, CDR2 SVGEGT. The CDR3 runs to 15 residues. Here the CDR3 DNA reads TGTGCCAGCAGTCCGGGACAGGGGCGCAATTCACCCCTCCACTTT. Its protein product is CASSPGQGRNSPLHF.

V is TRBV28 and J is TRBJ2-3, with 7 bases that match TRBD2. The CDR3 is 18 amino acids. V was clipped by 5 bases and J by 1 base; unmatched bases: 15. Germline CDR1 is MDHEN and CDR2 is SYDVKM. The CDR3 loop is CASSSRGWASGRTDTQYF. In DNA form, the CDR3 reads TGTGCCAGCAGTAGCCGAGGATGGGCTAGCGGCCGCACAGATACGCAGTATTTT.

CDR3 sequence (DNA): TGCAGTGCTAGTGGGGACAGGGGGCGAGGTAATGAAAAACTGTTTTTT. Amino acids: CSASGDRGRGNEKLFF. The rearrangement uses TRBV20-1 and TRBJ1-4; TRBD1 matches at 12 bases. V was clipped by 3 bases and J by 4 bases; unmatched bases: 6. The CDR3 has 16 residues. Germline CDR1 DFQATT, CDR2 SNEGSKA (reference sequence).

The chain is built from TRBV6-2 or TRBV6-3 and TRBJ2-5; TRBD2 is a possible D gene (6 bases). Germline V gene sequence: CDR1 MNHEY, CDR2 SVGEGT. This CDR3 spans 16 amino acids. Deletions cut 6 bases from V and 5 bases from J, with 22 bases between. The CDR3 is CASSLVAGRSFETQYF. DNA for the CDR3: TGTGCCAGCAGCCTCGTGGCAGGGAGGTCGTTTGAGACCCAGTACTTC.

This clone was observed a single time. The chain combines TRBV2 with TRBJ2-3; D remains unclear. The germline V and J ends were trimmed by 5 bases and 1 base, with 10 bases remaining between them. The CDR3 extends over 14 amino acids. CDR1 SNHLY and CDR2 FYNNEI come from the germline V gene. CDR3 sequence (DNA): TGTGCCAGCAGTTACCCGTCGGGCACAGATACGCAGTATTTT. It specifies CASSYPSGTDTQYF.

The chain is built from TRBV6-5 and TRBJ2-1; D perhaps matches TRBD2 (7 bases). Looked up from germline, CDR1 is MNHEY and CDR2 is SVGAGI. The germline V and J ends were trimmed by 5 bases and 9 bases, with 14 bases remaining between them. The CDR3 is made up of 13 amino acids. The CDR3 region is CASSPGGAGEQFF. DNA for the CDR3: TGTGCCAGCAGTCCTGGGGGGGCTGGTGAGCAGTTCTTC.

The chain recombines TRBV28 with TRBJ2-1, with a weak D call TRBD2 (5 bases). With 8 bases removed from V and 4 bases from J, the gap between germline ends came to 15 bases. Germline lookup yields CDR1 MDHEN and CDR2 SYDVKM. This CDR3 spans 14 amino acids. The CDR3 coding sequence is TGTGCCAGCTTAAATCCCGAGGGATACAATGAGCAGTTCTTC. Its protein product is CASLNPEGYNEQFF.

The chain recombines TRBV7-3 with TRBJ1-4, with D uncertain. CDR3 length: 13 residues. Germline-derived CDR1 and CDR2 are SGHTA and FQGTGA. The germline V and J ends were trimmed by 1 base and 8 bases, with 8 bases remaining between them. The CDR3 DNA reads TGTGCCAGCAGCTTAAGGCCGAACGAAAAACTGTTTTTT. Translation: CASSLRPNEKLFF. Based on the CDR3 plus reference TRBV7-3 and TRBJ1-4, the full variable domain is GAGVSQTPSNKVTEKGKYVELRCDPISGHTALYWYRQSLGQGPEFLIYFQGTGAADDSGLPNDRFFAVRPEGSVSTLKIQRTERGDSAVYLCASSLRPNEKLFFGSGTQLSVL.

J is TRBJ2-7 and V is TRBV28; 8 nucleotides line up with TRBD1. The CDR3 is 15 residues long. The V gene's germline CDR1 is MDHEN and CDR2 SYDVKM. Unmatched junction bases numbered 9, after V lost 5 bases and J lost 3 bases. The CDR3: CASSTTGTGVYEQYF. As DNA, the CDR3 is TGTGCCAGCAGTACAACCGGGACAGGAGTCTACGAGCAGTACTTC. The whole variable domain, remainder taken from reference TRBV28 and TRBJ2-7, is DVKVTQSSRYLVKRTGEKVFLECVQDMDHENMFWYRQDPGLGLRLIYFSYDVKMKEKGDIPEGYSVSREKKERFSLILESASTNQTSMYLCASSTTGTGVYEQYFGPGTRLTVT.

The rearrangement links TRBV28 to TRBJ2-3; the match to TRBD1 covers 7 bases. CDR1 is MDHEN and CDR2 is SYDVKM in the germline V gene. The CDR3 sequence is 13 residues long. J lost 7 bases, V lost 5 bases, and 6 bases had no gene match. CDR3 region: CASSIQQGYTQYF. As DNA, the CDR3 is TGTGCCAGCAGTATCCAACAGGGGTATACGCAGTATTTT. The variable domain in full, completed from reference TRBV28 and TRBJ2-3, reads DVKVTQSSRYLVKRTGEKVFLECVQDMDHENMFWYRQDPGLGLRLIYFSYDVKMKEKGDIPEGYSVSREKKERFSLILESASTNQTSMYLCASSIQQGYTQYFGPGTRLTVL.

This chain connects TRBV3-1 (or the pseudogene TRBV3-2) to TRBJ1-2; D not certain. Germline V gene data show CDR1 as LGHDT and CDR2 as YNNKEL (reference sequence). This CDR3 spans 15 amino acids. Trimming left V 0 bases short and J 4 bases short, with 12 bases between. CDR3 in DNA: TGTGCCAGCAGCCAAGACGATTGGGGATCCTATGGCTACACCTTC. Amino acid sequence: CASSQDDWGSYGYTF.

This clone was detected only once. V is TRBV28 and J is TRBJ1-4; 8 positions agree with TRBD1. The CDR3 consists of 16 residues. Germline CDR1 is MDHEN and CDR2 is SYDVKM. Trimming cost V 5 bases and J 5 bases; bases outside gene matches: 10. Here the CDR3 DNA reads TGTGCCAGCAGTCCTTGGGTGGGGACAGGCAATGAAAAACTGTTTTTT. It specifies CASSPWVGTGNEKLFF.

The chain joins TRBV19 to TRBJ1-6; TRBD1 is a possible D gene (5 bases). The CDR3 consists of 16 residues. Trimming pared 5 bases from V and 4 bases from J, leaving 15 bases between. Per the germline V gene, CDR1 is LNHDA and CDR2 is SQIVND (reference sequence). The CDR3 region is CASSSDSSFYNSPLHF. The DNA of the CDR3 is TGTGCCAGTAGTTCAGACAGTTCTTTTTATAATTCACCCCTCCACTTT. The whole variable domain, filled in from reference TRBV19 and TRBJ1-6, reads DGGITQSPKYLFRKEGQNVTLSCEQNLNHDAMYWYRQDPGQGLRLIYYSQIVNDFQKGDIAEGYSVSREKKESFPLTVTSAQKNPTAFYLCASSSDSSFYNSPLHFGNGTRLTVT.

This chain connects TRBV21-1 to TRBJ2-2. TRBV21-1 is tagged as a pseudogene. The CDR3 totals 14 residues. For the CDR3, the DNA is TGTGCCAGCAGCCCAACGTCATTCACCGGGGAGCTGTTTTTT. Amino acid sequence: CASSPTSFTGELFF.

The rearrangement links TRBV5-1 to TRBJ2-2, with D perhaps TRBD1 (5 bases). The V and J ends lost 4 bases and 6 bases respectively, with 7 bases between them. This CDR3 has 12 residues. Germline V gene sequence: CDR1 SGHRS, CDR2 YFSETQ. CDR3 bases: TGCGCCAGCAGCCCAGGGTCCGGGGAGCTGTTTTTT. Translation: CASSPGSGELFF.

The chain uses TRBV7-8 and TRBJ2-5, with 10 positions matching TRBD1. V was clipped by 3 bases and J by 7 bases; unmatched bases: 2. Germline CDR1 SGHVS, CDR2 FQNEAQ. This CDR3 has 13 residues. The CDR3 DNA is TGTGCCAGCAGCTTCCGGGACAGGGGGACCCAGTACTTC. Its protein product is CASSFRDRGTQYF.